The sequence of this TCR beta chain was determined in a study of PD-1 blockade in mismatch repair-deficient tumors. Findings and caveats of the study: Rapid post-treatment expansion, then contraction, generally preceding radiologic response, marked tumor-resident clones.

In the case of this clone: No antigen is known for it.

Produced via immunoSEQ multiplex PCR; TCRdb's table is partial and in-frame only. The table shows about 79,000 clones, with approximately 81% occurring only once. CDR3 length: 13 amino acids. Trimming cost V 6 bases and J 1 base, with 12 bases left between them. CDR1 is SQVTM and CDR2 is ANQGSEA in the germline V gene. Mismatch repair deficiency was confirmed in all patients, by PCR or immunohistochemistry. Sequenced here: peripheral blood, sampled 44 weeks after starting pembrolizumab. The TCR comes from an adult with mismatch repair-deficient cancer. This chain joins TRBV29-1 and TRBJ1-1, with unresolved D. CDR3 nucleotides: TGCAGCGTGCCCCTCCCCGGGAACACTGAAGCTTTCTTT. It yields the protein CSVPLPGNTEAFF.